This T cell receptor (beta chain) came from a study of monozygotic twins with inflammatory bowel disease. On this clonotype itself: Its target is unknown.

Someone took an approximately 2.5 ml blood sample from each of the donors. Study observations and caveats: Patient repertoire variability may have increased through differing immunosuppressive treatments.

Researchers used about 3,400 ng of total RNA for each TCR library. Each CDR3 protein gets one entry in TCRdb, which reprocessed the 5' RACE reads and gives no DNA. This repertoire includes some 170,000 distinct CDR3 sequences. CDR1 is SGHKS, CDR2 YYEKEE, per germline (reference sequence). This CDR3 has 16 amino acids. What was sequenced was blood. This TCR was sampled from a human donor with ulcerative colitis or Crohn's disease, or a healthy co-twin of an affected twin (not recorded which). The chain has TRBV5-5 and TRBJ1-5. The CDR3 loop reads CASSLYVTLDNQPQHF.